This T cell receptor (beta chain) is from a study of monozygotic twins with inflammatory bowel disease. This CDR3 contains 14 residues. CDR1 SGHTS and CDR2 YDEGEE come from the germline V gene. TCRdb reprocessed the 5' RACE reads, keeping one entry per CDR3 protein, no DNA. Its listing shows approximately 330,000 distinct CDR3 sequences. Sequencing input: blood. This receptor was obtained from a human donor with ulcerative colitis or Crohn's disease, or a healthy co-twin of an affected twin (not recorded which). V is TRBV5-8 and J is TRBJ1-6. This chain's CDR3 is CASSPGLQNSPLHF.